What follows are 22 T cell receptor beta chains derived from one specimen sequenced in a study of identical twins. TCRdb re-called the 5' RACE reads with MiXCR, one entry per CDR3 protein. The profile covers about 720,000 distinct CDR3 sequences, with roughly 18% appearing a single time and approximately 14% taken by the ten largest. The data also belong to a second study, concerning T cells expressing NK-cell markers.

Sequencing input: PBMCs. These receptors were taken from a woman aged 18-29 years in good health.

CDR3 sequence reads: CASSERTFLSGANVLTF. The DNA for the CDR3 is TGTGCCAGCAGTGAACGAACATTTCTCTCTGGGGCCAACGTCCTGACTTTC. This chain joins TRBV25-1 and TRBJ2-6; D not certain. Looked up from germline, CDR1 is MGHDK and CDR2 is SYGVNS. The CDR3 totals 17 residues. The V end lost 2 bases, the J end lost 0 bases, and 11 bases lay between the germline ends.

This clonotype was counted at least ten times. V usage is TRBV18 and J usage is TRBJ2-7, with D unclear. This CDR3 region has 12 residues. The germline CDR1 and CDR2 sequences are KGHSH and LQKENI. V was trimmed by 8 bases and J by 1 base, leaving 9 bases between them. CDR3 loop: CASSPTSYEQYF. CDR3 coding DNA: TGTGCCAGCAGCCCAACTTCCTACGAGCAGTACTTC.

The chain uses TRBV15 and TRBJ1-6; TRBD1 agrees at 9 bases. Germline lookup yields CDR1 LNHNV and CDR2 YYDKDF (reference sequence). V was clipped by 3 bases and J by 10 bases; unmatched bases: 10. The CDR3 is 16 residues long. The CDR3 nucleotides are TGTGCCACCAGCAGGGCCGGACAGGGGATAGCGTCACCCCTCCACTTT. It encodes CATSRAGQGIASPLHF.

The sample holds a few counts of this clonotype. The chain couples TRBV6-2 or TRBV6-3 to TRBJ2-7; TRBD1 matches at 7 bases. The CDR3 runs to 14 residues. Germline loops: CDR1 MNHEY, CDR2 SVGEGT. V dropped 2 bases and J dropped 0; count of bases not matched to a gene: 1. This CDR3 is CASSYDRDSYEQYF. DNA of the CDR3: TGTGCCAGCAGTTACGACAGGGACTCCTACGAGCAGTACTTC.

This clonotype occurred a few times. This chain uses TRBV29-1 with TRBJ2-1; D is perhaps TRBD2 (6 bases). Germline CDR1 and CDR2: SQVTM and ANQGSEA. The CDR3 totals 14 residues. Trimming cost V 2 bases and J 8 bases, with 16 bases left between them. The CDR3 DNA follows: TGCAGCGTTGAACTGGGGACGGGGGACCATGAGCAGTTCTTC. Protein product: CSVELGTGDHEQFF.

This clonotype was seen a handful of times. The rearrangement uses TRBV9 and TRBJ2-7; 12 bases fit TRBD2. V shed 4 bases, J shed 11 bases, and the junction held 10 bases outside the gene matches. Per the germline V gene, CDR1 is SGDLS and CDR2 is YYNGEE. This CDR3 comprises 14 residues. The CDR3 protein is CASSPRTSGVLKYF. CDR3 in DNA: TGTGCCAGCAGCCCTCGGACTAGCGGGGTTCTCAAGTACTTC. Variable domain in full (rest from reference TRBV9 and TRBJ2-7): DSGVTQTPKHLITATGQRVTLRCSPRSGDLSVYWYQQSLDQGLQFLIQYYNGEERAKGNILERFSAQQFPDLHSELNLSSLELGDSALYFCASSPRTSGVLKYFGPGTRLTVT.

The count of this clonotype is one. The chain has TRBV5-1 and TRBJ2-5; no clear D. With 4 bases removed from V and 5 bases from J, the gap between germline ends came to 6 bases. Germline lookup yields CDR1 SGHRS and CDR2 YFSETQ. The CDR3 runs 11 residues. The CDR3, as DNA: TGCGCCAGCAGCGGGGATGAGACCCAGTACTTC. Amino acid sequence: CASSGDETQYF.

V is TRBV29-1 and J is TRBJ1-1; 11 bases map to TRBD1. CDR3 length: 15 amino acids. Germline V gene sequence: CDR1 SQVTM, CDR2 ANQGSEA. Unmatched junction bases numbered 6, after V lost 6 bases and J lost 0 bases. CDR3 residues: CSVVPGQGVNTEAFF. The CDR3, as DNA: TGCAGCGTAGTTCCGGGACAGGGGGTGAACACTGAAGCTTTCTTT.

In this sample, this clonotype turned up a few times. The rearrangement links TRBV6-1 to TRBJ2-5; D possibly corresponds to TRBD2 (5 bases). The CDR3 runs to 14 residues. V was shortened by 6 bases and J by 5 bases, with 16 bases between the two germline ends. Germline assignment: CDR1 MNHNS and CDR2 SASEGT. The CDR3 nucleotides read TGTGCCAGCAGGTCCCCAGCCCGAGGGGAGACCCAGTACTTC. It specifies CASRSPARGETQYF.

The chain uses TRBV11-2 and TRBJ2-7; a weak D match, TRBD1 (6 bases). Germline V CDR1 and CDR2: SGHAT, FQNNGV. V was clipped by 5 bases and J by 7 bases, with 24 bases between them. The CDR3 has 16 residues. For the CDR3, the DNA is TGTGCCAGCAGCCCCATCCAACAGGGTCGGTTATGGGAGCAGTACTTC. Translated: CASSPIQQGRLWEQYF.

CDR3 amino acids: CASSYGRDSPLHF. The CDR3 DNA reads as TGTGCCAGCAGCTATGGACGCGATTCACCCCTCCACTTT. The chain employs TRBV6-5 and TRBJ1-6; D unclear. Germline V lookup: CDR1 MNHEY, CDR2 SVGAGI. This CDR3 region has 13 residues. Trimming pared 6 bases from V and 8 bases from J, leaving 11 bases between.

The rearrangement links TRBV2 to TRBJ1-1, with unresolved D. V was trimmed by 4 bases and J by 0 bases, leaving 12 bases between them. Germline V gene sequence: CDR1 SNHLY, CDR2 FYNNEI. The CDR3 has 15 residues. CDR3 sequence: CASSVGLQMNTEAFF. CDR3 sequence (DNA): TGTGCCAGCAGTGTTGGTCTCCAAATGAACACTGAAGCTTTCTTT.

The chain recombines TRBV11-2 with TRBJ2-3, with D hard to call. The CDR3 extends over 14 amino acids. V lost 5 bases, J lost 2 bases, and 11 bases lay in between. Germline assignment: CDR1 SGHAT and CDR2 FQNNGV. The CDR3 coding sequence is TGTGCCAGCAGCCCCTTCGGCTACACAGATACGCAGTATTTT. Residues: CASSPFGYTDTQYF.

This clonotype has more than one count but fewer than ten. This chain links TRBV15 with TRBJ1-2; D possibly corresponds to TRBD1 (6 bases). Trimming took 0 bases from V and 1 from J, leaving 21 bases between them. CDR1 and CDR2 from the germline V gene are LNHNV and YYDKDF (reference sequence). CDR3 length: 19 residues. CDR3 in DNA: TGTGCCACCAGCAGAGATGTTCGGGGCGGGGGACACTTTAACTATGGCTACACCTTC. This codes for CATSRDVRGGGHFNYGYTF.

This clonotype occurred a few times. This sequence joins TRBV5-4 and TRBJ1-6; 7 nucleotides align to TRBD1. V was clipped by 4 bases and J by 7 bases; unmatched bases: 5. The germline gives CDR1 SGHNT, CDR2 YYREEE (reference sequence). This CDR3 spans 14 amino acids. CDR3 loop: CASSGDSSNSPLHF. CDR3 DNA sequence: TGTGCCAGCAGCGGGGACAGCAGCAATTCACCCCTCCACTTT.

This clonotype has a handful of counts. The rearrangement uses TRBV20-1 and TRBJ2-7, with D uncertain. CDR1 DFQATT and CDR2 SNEGSKA come from the germline V gene (reference sequence). Trimming pared 6 bases from V and 2 bases from J, leaving 8 bases between. This CDR3 is built from 11 residues. CDR3 sequence: CSATDTYEQYF. CDR3 sequence (DNA): TGCAGTGCGACGGATACCTACGAGCAGTACTTC.

This CDR3 reads CASSYSPGLAGFGQFF. The CDR3 region has the DNA TGTGCCAGCAGTTACTCTCCGGGACTAGCGGGATTCGGGCAGTTCTTC. J is TRBJ2-1 and V is TRBV6-5; 13 positions agree with TRBD2. This CDR3 is built from 16 residues. J gave up 12 bases and V 0 bases, and 8 bases lay outside the gene matches. CDR1 is MNHEY, CDR2 SVGAGI, per germline.

About this clonotype itself: The junction shows a germline mismatch at one end, possibly a read error. The chain recombines TRBV12-3 or TRBV12-4 with TRBJ1-1, with a possible D match to TRBD1 (6 bases). The CDR3 has 12 residues. In nucleotides, the CDR3 is TGTGCCAGCAGTCCTACAGGGTGGTTGGCTTTCTTC. Translated, it gives CASSPTGWLAFF.

This clonotype was seen a few times. The rearrangement uses TRBV5-1 and TRBJ2-7; D gene unclear. Germline loops: CDR1 SGHRS, CDR2 YFSETQ. V was cut by 4 bases and J by 1 base, with 12 bases left in between. This CDR3 spans 14 amino acids. The CDR3 DNA follows: TGCGCCAGCAGCCCAGAACAAACGTCCTACGAGCAGTACTTC. Its protein product is CASSPEQTSYEQYF.

The V and J genes are TRBV7-8 and TRBJ2-3; D perhaps matches TRBD1 (5 bases). There are 14 residues in the CDR3. Trimming cost V 0 bases and J 4 bases, with 8 bases left between them. Germline CDR1 reads SGHVS; CDR2 reads FQNEAQ. The DNA for the CDR3 is TGTGCCAGCAGCTTAGCTGGACATGCAGATACGCAGTATTTT. Encoded protein: CASSLAGHADTQYF.

This rearrangement joins TRBV5-1 to TRBJ1-1; D may be TRBD1 (6 bases). The CDR3 is made up of 14 amino acids. Trimming pared 7 bases from V and 1 base from J, leaving 14 bases between. CDR1 is SGHRS and CDR2 is YFSETQ in the germline V gene. The CDR3 protein is CASGKGQSNTEAFF. The DNA of the CDR3 is TGCGCCAGCGGAAAGGGACAATCGAACACTGAAGCTTTCTTT.

This clonotype was detected a few times. The V and J genes are TRBV20-1 and TRBJ2-7; TRBD1 matches 12 bases. Germline CDR1 is DFQATT and CDR2 is SNEGSKA (reference sequence). Unmatched junction bases numbered 5, after V lost 3 bases and J lost 5 bases. The CDR3 consists of 14 residues. CDR3 residues: CSASWGQGADEQYF. The CDR3 nucleotides read TGCAGTGCTAGTTGGGGACAGGGGGCCGACGAGCAGTACTTC.